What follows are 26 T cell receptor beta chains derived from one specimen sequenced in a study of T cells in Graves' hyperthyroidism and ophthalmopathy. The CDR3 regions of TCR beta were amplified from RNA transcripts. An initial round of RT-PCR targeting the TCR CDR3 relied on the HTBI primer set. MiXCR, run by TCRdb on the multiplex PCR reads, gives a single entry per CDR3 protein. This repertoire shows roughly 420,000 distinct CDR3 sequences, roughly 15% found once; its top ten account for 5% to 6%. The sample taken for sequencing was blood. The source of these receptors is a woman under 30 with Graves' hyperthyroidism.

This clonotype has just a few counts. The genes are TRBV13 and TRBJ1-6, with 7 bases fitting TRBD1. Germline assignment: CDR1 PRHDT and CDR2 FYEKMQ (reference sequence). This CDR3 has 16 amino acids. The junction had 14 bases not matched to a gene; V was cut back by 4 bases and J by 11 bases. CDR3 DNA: TGTGCCAGCAGCTATAGCCAACAGGGGATTTTGACACCCCTCCACTTT. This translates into CASSYSQQGILTPLHF.

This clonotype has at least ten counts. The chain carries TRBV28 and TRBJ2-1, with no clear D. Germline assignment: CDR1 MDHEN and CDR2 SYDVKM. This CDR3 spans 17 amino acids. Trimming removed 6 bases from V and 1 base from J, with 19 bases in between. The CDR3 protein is CASSPLLGGASYNEQFF. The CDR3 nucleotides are TGTGCCAGCAGCCCACTATTGGGCGGTGCTTCCTACAATGAGCAGTTCTTC. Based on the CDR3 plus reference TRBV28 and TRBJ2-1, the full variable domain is DVKVTQSSRYLVKRTGEKVFLECVQDMDHENMFWYRQDPGLGLRLIYFSYDVKMKEKGDIPEGYSVSREKKERFSLILESASTNQTSMYLCASSPLLGGASYNEQFFGPGTRLTVL.

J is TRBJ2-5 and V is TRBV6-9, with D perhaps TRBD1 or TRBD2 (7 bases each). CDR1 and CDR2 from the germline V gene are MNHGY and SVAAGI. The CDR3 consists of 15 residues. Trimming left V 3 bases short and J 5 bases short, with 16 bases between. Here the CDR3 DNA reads TGTGCCAGCAGTTACCCCCAGGGGGAGGGTGAGACCCAGTACTTC. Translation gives CASSYPQGEGETQYF.

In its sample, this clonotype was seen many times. The CDR3 DNA follows: TGTGCCAGCAGGAAGACTAGACGTATCATTCAGTACTTC. Protein: CASRKTRRIIQYF. The chain is built from TRBV28 and TRBJ2-4; TRBD2 is a possible D gene (6 bases). Germline V gene data show CDR1 as MDHEN and CDR2 as SYDVKM. This CDR3 comprises 13 residues. The germline V and J ends were trimmed by 6 bases and 9 bases, with 15 bases remaining between them.

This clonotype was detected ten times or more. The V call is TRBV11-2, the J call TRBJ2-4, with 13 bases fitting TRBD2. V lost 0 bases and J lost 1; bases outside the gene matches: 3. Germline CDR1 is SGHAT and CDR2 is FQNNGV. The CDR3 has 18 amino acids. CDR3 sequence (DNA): TGTGCCAGCAGCTTAGATCCGACTAGCGGGAGGGCCAAAAACATTCAGTACTTC. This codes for CASSLDPTSGRAKNIQYF.

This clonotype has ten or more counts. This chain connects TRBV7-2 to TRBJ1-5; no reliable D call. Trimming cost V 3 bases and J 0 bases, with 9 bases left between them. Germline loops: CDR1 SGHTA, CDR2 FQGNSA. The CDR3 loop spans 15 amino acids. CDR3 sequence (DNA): TGTGCCAGCAGCTTTACTGTGAATAGCAATCAGCCCCAGCATTTT. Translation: CASSFTVNSNQPQHF.

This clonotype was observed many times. This CDR3 reads CASSIGTSGSMFF. In DNA, the CDR3 is TGTGCCAGTAGTATTGGGACTAGCGGGAGTATGTTCTTC. The chain employs TRBV19 and TRBJ2-1; 14 bases line up with TRBD2. The ends lost 3 bases at V and 15 bases at J; junction bases unmatched: 4. Germline V gene data show CDR1 as LNHDA and CDR2 as SQIVND (reference sequence). CDR3 length: 13 amino acids.

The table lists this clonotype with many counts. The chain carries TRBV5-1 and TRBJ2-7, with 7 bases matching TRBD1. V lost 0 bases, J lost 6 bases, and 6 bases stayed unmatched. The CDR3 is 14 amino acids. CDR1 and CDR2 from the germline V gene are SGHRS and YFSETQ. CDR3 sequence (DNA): TGCGCCAGCAGCTTGGGAAAGACAGGGCTCGAGCAGTACTTC. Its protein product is CASSLGKTGLEQYF.

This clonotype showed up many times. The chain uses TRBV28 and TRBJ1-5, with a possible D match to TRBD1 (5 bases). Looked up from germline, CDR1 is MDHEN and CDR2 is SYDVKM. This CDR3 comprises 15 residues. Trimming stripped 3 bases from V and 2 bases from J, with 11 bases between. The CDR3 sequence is CASSFQGRGNQPQHF. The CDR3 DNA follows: TGTGCCAGCAGTTTCCAGGGCAGGGGCAATCAGCCCCAGCATTTT.

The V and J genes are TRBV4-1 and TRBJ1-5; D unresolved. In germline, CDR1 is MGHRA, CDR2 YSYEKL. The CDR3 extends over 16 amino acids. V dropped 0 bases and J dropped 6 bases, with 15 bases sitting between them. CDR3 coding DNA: TGCGCCAGCAGCCAAGACCCACTACAGAACACTCAGCCCCAGCATTTT. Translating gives CASSQDPLQNTQPQHF.

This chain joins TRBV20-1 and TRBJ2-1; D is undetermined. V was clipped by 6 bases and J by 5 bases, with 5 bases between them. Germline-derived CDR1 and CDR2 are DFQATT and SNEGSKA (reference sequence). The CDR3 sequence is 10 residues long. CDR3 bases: TGCAGTGCCTCGGACAATGAGCAGTTCTTC. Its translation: CSASDNEQFF.

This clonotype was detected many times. Here the CDR3 DNA reads TGTGCCAGCAGCCCGCCGGGCCGGTTTCGGGGCTACACCTTC. Translation: CASSPPGRFRGYTF. This chain joins TRBV11-1 and TRBJ1-2; no firm D call. The CDR3 has 14 residues. The V and J ends lost 5 bases and 8 bases respectively, with 18 bases between them. Germline V gene sequence: CDR1 SGHAT, CDR2 FQDESV (reference sequence).

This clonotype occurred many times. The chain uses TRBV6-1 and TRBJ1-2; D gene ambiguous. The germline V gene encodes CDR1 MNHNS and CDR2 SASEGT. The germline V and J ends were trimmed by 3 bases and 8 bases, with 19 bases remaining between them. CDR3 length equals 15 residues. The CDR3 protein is CASSDTEGRAHGYTF. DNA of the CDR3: TGTGCCAGCAGTGATACGGAAGGTCGAGCTCACGGCTACACCTTC.

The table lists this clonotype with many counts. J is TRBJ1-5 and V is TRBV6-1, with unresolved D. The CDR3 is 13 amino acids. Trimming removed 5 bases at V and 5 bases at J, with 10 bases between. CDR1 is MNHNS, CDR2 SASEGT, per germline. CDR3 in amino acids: CASSPREDQPQHF. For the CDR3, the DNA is TGTGCCAGCAGTCCCCGTGAGGATCAGCCCCAGCATTTT.

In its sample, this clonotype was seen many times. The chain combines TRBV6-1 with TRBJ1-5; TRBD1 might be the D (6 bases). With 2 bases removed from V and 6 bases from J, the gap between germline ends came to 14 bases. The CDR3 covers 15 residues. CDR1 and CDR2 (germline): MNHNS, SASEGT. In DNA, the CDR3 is TGTGCCAGCAGTGAAACAGGGTTGGGAGGTCAGCCCCAGCATTTT. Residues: CASSETGLGGQPQHF.

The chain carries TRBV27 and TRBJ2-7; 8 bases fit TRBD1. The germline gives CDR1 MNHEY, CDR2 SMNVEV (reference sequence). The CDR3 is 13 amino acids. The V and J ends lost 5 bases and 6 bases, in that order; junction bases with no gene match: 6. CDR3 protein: CASSGQTGVEQYF. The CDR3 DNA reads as TGTGCCAGCAGTGGGCAGACAGGGGTCGAGCAGTACTTC.

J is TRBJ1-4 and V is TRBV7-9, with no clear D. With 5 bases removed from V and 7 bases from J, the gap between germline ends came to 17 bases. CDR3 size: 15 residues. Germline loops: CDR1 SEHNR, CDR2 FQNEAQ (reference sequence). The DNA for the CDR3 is TGTGCCAGCAGCCCCGTACAGCCGTTGGGTGAAAAACTGTTTTTT. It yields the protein CASSPVQPLGEKLFF.

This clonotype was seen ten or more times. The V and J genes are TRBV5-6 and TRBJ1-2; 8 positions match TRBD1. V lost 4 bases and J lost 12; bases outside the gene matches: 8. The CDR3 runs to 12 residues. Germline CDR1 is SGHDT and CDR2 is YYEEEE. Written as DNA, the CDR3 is TGTGCCAGCAGCCCAGACAGGGGCGTCAACACCTTC. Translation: CASSPDRGVNTF.

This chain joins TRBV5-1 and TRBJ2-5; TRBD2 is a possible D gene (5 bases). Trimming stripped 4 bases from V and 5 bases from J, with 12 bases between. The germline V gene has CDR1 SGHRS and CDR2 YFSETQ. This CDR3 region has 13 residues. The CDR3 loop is CASSSTPGETQYF. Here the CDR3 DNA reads TGCGCCAGCAGCAGTACCCCGGGGGAGACCCAGTACTTC.

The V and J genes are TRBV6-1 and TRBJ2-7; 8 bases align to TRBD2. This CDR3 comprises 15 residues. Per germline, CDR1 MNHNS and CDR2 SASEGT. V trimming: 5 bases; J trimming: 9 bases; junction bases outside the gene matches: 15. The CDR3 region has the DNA TGTGCCAGCAGTCCGTCAGCGGGAGTTTGGATTTTGCAGTACTTC. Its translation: CASSPSAGVWILQYF.

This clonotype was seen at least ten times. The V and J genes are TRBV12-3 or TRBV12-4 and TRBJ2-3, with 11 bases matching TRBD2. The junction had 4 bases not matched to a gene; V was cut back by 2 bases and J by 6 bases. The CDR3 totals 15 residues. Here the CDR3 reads CASSLTSGSGDTQYF. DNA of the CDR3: TGTGCCAGCAGTTTAACTAGCGGGAGTGGGGATACGCAGTATTTT.

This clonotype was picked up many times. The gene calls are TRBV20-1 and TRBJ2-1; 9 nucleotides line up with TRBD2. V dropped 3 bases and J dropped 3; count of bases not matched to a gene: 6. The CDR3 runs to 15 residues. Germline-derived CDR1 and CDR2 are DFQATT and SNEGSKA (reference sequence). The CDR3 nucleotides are TGCAGTGCTAGTTTAGCGGGAGTGGACTACAATGAGCAGTTCTTC. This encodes CSASLAGVDYNEQFF.

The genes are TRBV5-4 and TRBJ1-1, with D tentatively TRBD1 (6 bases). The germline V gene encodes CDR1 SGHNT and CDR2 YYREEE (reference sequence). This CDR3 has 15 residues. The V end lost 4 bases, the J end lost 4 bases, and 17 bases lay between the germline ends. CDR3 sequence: CASSQDPQGTTEAFF. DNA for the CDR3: TGTGCCAGCAGCCAAGATCCTCAGGGGACCACTGAAGCTTTCTTT. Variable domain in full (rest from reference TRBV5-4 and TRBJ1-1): ETGVTQSPTHLIKTRGQQVTLRCSSQSGHNTVSWYQQALGQGPQFIFQYYREEENGRGNFPPRFSGLQFPNYSSELNVNALELDDSALYLCASSQDPQGTTEAFFGQGTRLTVV.

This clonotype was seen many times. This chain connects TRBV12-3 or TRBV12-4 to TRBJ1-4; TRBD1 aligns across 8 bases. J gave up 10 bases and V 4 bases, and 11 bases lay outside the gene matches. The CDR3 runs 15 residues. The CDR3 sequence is CASSSSDREGGKLFF. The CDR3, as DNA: TGTGCCAGCAGTTCCTCGGACAGGGAAGGCGGAAAACTGTTTTTT.

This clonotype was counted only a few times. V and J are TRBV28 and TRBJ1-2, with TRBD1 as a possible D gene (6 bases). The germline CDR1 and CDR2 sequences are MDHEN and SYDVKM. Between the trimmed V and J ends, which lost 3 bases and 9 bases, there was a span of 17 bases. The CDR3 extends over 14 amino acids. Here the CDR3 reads CASSFGNRVVSYTF. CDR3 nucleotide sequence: TGTGCCAGCAGTTTTGGGAACAGGGTAGTAAGCTACACCTTC.

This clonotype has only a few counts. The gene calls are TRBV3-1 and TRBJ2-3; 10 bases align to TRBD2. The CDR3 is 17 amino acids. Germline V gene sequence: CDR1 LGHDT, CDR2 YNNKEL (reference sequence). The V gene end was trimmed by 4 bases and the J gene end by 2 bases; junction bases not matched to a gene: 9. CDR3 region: CASSRLAGRFDTDTQYF. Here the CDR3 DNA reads TGTGCCAGCAGCCGACTAGCGGGTCGTTTCGACACAGATACGCAGTATTTT.